These 2 T cell receptor beta chains were sequenced from one sample in a study of T cell changes during pregnancy in multiple sclerosis. The assay was immunoSEQ multiplex PCR, and TCRdb's table has in-frame clones only and misses some. The top ten clones hold less than 2% of a sample with 85,000 to 130,000 clones, 85% to 95% of them seen once. Source: peripheral blood, taken after pregnancy. These receptors all come from a female donor with multiple sclerosis, enrolled in a pregnancy study.

This chain connects TRBV18 to TRBJ2-6; D is perhaps TRBD1 (5 bases). This CDR3 spans 17 amino acids. Germline V gives CDR1 KGHSH, CDR2 LQKENI. V was clipped by 1 base and J by 0 bases, with 10 bases between them. For the CDR3, the DNA is TGTGCCAGCTCACCACTGGGGCGGAACTCTGGGGCCAACGTCCTGACTTTC. It specifies CASSPLGRNSGANVLTF.

This sequence joins TRBV7-9 and TRBJ1-1; 7 bases match TRBD1. The germline V gene encodes CDR1 SEHNR and CDR2 FQNEAQ (reference sequence). Unmatched junction bases numbered 7, after V lost 5 bases and J lost 1 base. The CDR3 has 15 residues. CDR3 sequence: CASSVFRDRNTEAFF. The CDR3 DNA sequence: TGTGCCAGCAGCGTGTTCCGGGACAGGAACACTGAAGCTTTCTTT. Filled out from reference TRBV7-9 and TRBJ1-1, the complete variable domain reads DTGVSQNPRHKITKRGQNVTFRCDPISEHNRLYWYRQTLGQGPEFLTYFQNEAQLEKSRLLSDRFSAERPKGSFSTLEIQRTEQGDSAMYLCASSVFRDRNTEAFFGQGTRLTVV.